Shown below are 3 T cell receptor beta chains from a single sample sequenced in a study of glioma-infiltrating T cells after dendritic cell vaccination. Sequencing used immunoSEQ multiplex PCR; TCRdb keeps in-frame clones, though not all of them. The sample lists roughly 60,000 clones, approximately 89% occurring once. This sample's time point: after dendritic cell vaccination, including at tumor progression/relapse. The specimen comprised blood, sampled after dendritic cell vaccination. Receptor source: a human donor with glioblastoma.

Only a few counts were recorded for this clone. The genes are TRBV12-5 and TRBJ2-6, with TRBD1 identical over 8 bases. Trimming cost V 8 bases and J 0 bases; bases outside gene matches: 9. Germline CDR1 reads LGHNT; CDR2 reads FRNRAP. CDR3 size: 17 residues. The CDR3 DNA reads TGTGCTAGTAGTCAGAGACAGGGGACCTCTGGGGCCAACGTCCTGACTTTC. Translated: CASSQRQGTSGANVLTF.

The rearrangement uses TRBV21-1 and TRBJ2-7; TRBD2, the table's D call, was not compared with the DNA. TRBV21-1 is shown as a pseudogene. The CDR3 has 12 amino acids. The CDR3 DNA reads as TGTGCCAGCAGCAACCGAGACTACGAGCAGTACTTC. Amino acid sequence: CASSNRDYEQYF.

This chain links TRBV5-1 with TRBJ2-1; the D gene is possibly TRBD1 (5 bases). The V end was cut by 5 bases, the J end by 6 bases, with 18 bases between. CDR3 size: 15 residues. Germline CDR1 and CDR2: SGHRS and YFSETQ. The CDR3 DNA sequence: TGCGCCAGCAGTAATCAAGTGGGGCCGGGCAATGAGCAGTTCTTC. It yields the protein CASSNQVGPGNEQFF.